Included here is one T cell receptor beta chain sequence, with context. What it binds is not known. Germline V gives CDR1 WNHNN, CDR2 SYGVQD (reference sequence). Trimming removed 9 bases at V and 4 bases at J, with 27 bases between. This CDR3 comprises 17 residues. The sample is drawn from a study of cytomegalovirus exposure and HLA in healthy donors. Broader study findings: Despite most TCR sequences being rare, some public TCRs occurred in many donors. Later analysis identified a missense DCLRE1C variant that was linked to TCR beta V- and J-gene trimming. One later analysis reportedly identified an Asian-associated ancestry cluster that showed fewer N-insertions than the roughly 640-donor mean.

It was with 60 Vbeta and 13 Jbeta primers that the PCR ran. The assay was immunoSEQ multiplex PCR, and TCRdb's table has in-frame clones only and misses some. The data show about 91,000 clones, around 80% seen once. The sequence was collected from a male donor in good health and CMV-seropositive. Sequenced sample: PBMCs. This chain joins TRBV10-1 and TRBJ1-2; TRBD1 might be the D (5 bases). The CDR3 protein is CARCSTDAPRTIYGYTF. CDR3 sequence (DNA): TGCGCCAGGTGCTCTACCGACGCTCCTCGGACAATCTATGGCTACACCTTC.